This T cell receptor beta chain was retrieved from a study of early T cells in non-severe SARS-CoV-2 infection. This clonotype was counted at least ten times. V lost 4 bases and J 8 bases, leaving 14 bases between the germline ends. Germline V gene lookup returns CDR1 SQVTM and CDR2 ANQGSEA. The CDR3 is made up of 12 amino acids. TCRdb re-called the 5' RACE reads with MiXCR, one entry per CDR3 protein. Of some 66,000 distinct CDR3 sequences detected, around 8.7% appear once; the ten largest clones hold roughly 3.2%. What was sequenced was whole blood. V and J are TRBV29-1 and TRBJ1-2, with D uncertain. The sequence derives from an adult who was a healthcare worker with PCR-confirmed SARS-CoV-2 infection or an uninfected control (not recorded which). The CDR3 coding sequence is TGCAGCGTTGGATTTCAGGCGAGCGGCTACACCTTC. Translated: CSVGFQASGYTF.